One and the same sample provided the 19 T cell receptor beta chains below, sequenced in a study of response to subunit inactivated influenza vaccine. One entry per CDR3 protein, called by TCRdb with MiXCR from the RT-PCR reads. Among around 850,000 distinct CDR3 sequences listed, roughly 18% were seen once. The specimen comprised PBMCs from blood, sampled about 5 days after vaccination. Receptor source: a man in his fifties or sixties who received an inactivated influenza vaccine.

This clonotype came up many times. The rearrangement joins TRBV20-1 to TRBJ1-2; TRBD1 matches at 8 bases. Trimming at V came to 6 bases and at J to 6 bases, leaving 12 bases not matched to a gene. Per the germline V gene, CDR1 is DFQATT and CDR2 is SNEGSKA (reference sequence). This CDR3 has 14 residues. This CDR3 is CSAPGGQGTDGYTF. In DNA, the CDR3 is TGCAGTGCCCCCGGAGGACAGGGAACGGATGGCTACACCTTC.

The chain recombines TRBV28 with TRBJ2-7; D gene ambiguous. In germline, CDR1 is MDHEN, CDR2 SYDVKM. The CDR3 contains 11 residues. Deletions cut 10 bases from V and 1 base from J, with 8 bases between. This CDR3 reads CAIKMSYEQYF. DNA for the CDR3: TGTGCCATCAAAATGTCCTACGAGCAGTACTTC.

This clonotype was seen at least ten times. The gene calls are TRBV3-1 and TRBJ2-7; 11 bases match TRBD1. The CDR3 is 16 residues long. Germline CDR1 is LGHDT and CDR2 is YNNKEL (reference sequence). The V gene end was trimmed by 2 bases and the J gene end by 2 bases; junction bases not matched to a gene: 5. In DNA form, the CDR3 reads TGTGCCAGCAGCCAAAAGAGGGGACAGGGGGCCTACGAGCAGTACTTC. Translation gives CASSQKRGQGAYEQYF.

The chain recombines TRBV3-1 with TRBJ2-3; the match to TRBD2 covers 7 bases. The CDR3 has 15 residues. V gave up 11 bases and J gave up 5 bases; unmatched junction bases: 16. Germline CDR1 and CDR2: LGHDT and YNNKEL (reference sequence). The CDR3 DNA sequence: TGTGCCTCCTGTTCAAGCGGGGCGGCGGGAGATACGCAGTATTTT. Residues: CASCSSGAAGDTQYF.

This clonotype has at least ten counts. The CDR3: CASSEQDNTEAFF. The DNA of the CDR3 is TGTGCCAGCAGCGAACAGGATAACACTGAAGCTTTCTTT. The chain couples TRBV6-1 to TRBJ1-1, with D perhaps TRBD1 (5 bases). Germline V gene lookup returns CDR1 MNHNS and CDR2 SASEGT. CDR3 length: 13 residues. The V end was cut by 6 bases, the J end by 2 bases, with 10 bases between.

The chain is built from TRBV20-1 and TRBJ1-1, with a possible D match to TRBD1 (5 bases). This CDR3 contains 11 residues. The germline V gene encodes CDR1 DFQATT and CDR2 SNEGSKA (reference sequence). CDR3 loop: CGGMWNTEAFF. The DNA for the CDR3 is TGCGGGGGGATGTGGAACACTGAAGCTTTCTTT.

This clonotype came up a few times. The chain recombines TRBV11-1 with TRBJ2-2; D is unclear. Trimming stripped 7 bases from V and 0 bases from J, with 21 bases between. The length of the CDR3 is 18 residues. Per the germline V gene, CDR1 is SGHAT and CDR2 is FQDESV (reference sequence). Written as DNA, the CDR3 is TGTGCCAGCACCCCCCCCGCCCGGGCACTATCGAACACCGGGGAGCTGTTTTTT. It yields the protein CASTPPARALSNTGELFF. Full variable domain (remainder filled in from reference TRBV11-1 and TRBJ2-2): EAEVAQSPRYKITEKSQAVAFWCDPISGHATLYWYRQILGQGPELLVQFQDESVVDDSQLPKDRFSAERLKGVDSTLKIQPAELGDSAMYLCASTPPARALSNTGELFFGEGSRLTVL.

This clonotype appeared a few times. The V gene is TRBV10-3, the J gene TRBJ1-2, with D possibly matching TRBD1 (5 bases). The CDR3 spans 17 residues. Between the trimmed V and J ends, which lost 2 bases and 0 bases, there was a span of 16 bases. CDR1 is ENHRY and CDR2 is SYGVKD in the germline V gene. CDR3 protein: CAISEPRVKTANYGYTF. The CDR3 region has the DNA TGTGCCATCAGTGAGCCACGTGTGAAGACAGCTAACTATGGCTACACCTTC.

This clonotype came up a few times. V gene TRBV6-5 combines with J gene TRBJ1-6; 7 positions match TRBD1. From germline, CDR1 is MNHEY and CDR2 SVGAGI. V shed 0 bases, J shed 0 bases, and the junction held 8 bases outside the gene matches. The CDR3 has 19 amino acids. The CDR3 sequence: CASSYSNHRDSSYNSPLHF. As DNA, the CDR3 is TGTGCCAGCAGTTACTCGAATCACAGGGACAGCTCCTATAATTCACCCCTCCACTTT.

In DNA form, the CDR3 reads TGTGCCAGCAGCCAAGATCTGTCCAGGGTGGGGTCCTACGAGCAGTACTTC. Its protein is CASSQDLSRVGSYEQYF. The V and J genes are TRBV4-2 and TRBJ2-7, with D perhaps matching TRBD1 (5 bases). The V and J ends lost 0 bases and 1 base respectively, with 16 bases between them. This CDR3 is 17 amino acids long. The germline gives CDR1 LGHNA, CDR2 YNFKEQ.

This rearrangement joins TRBV20-1 to TRBJ1-5; 10 nucleotides agree with TRBD1. The CDR3 runs to 16 residues. Trimming at V came to 2 bases and at J to 2 bases, leaving 6 bases not matched to a gene. The germline V gene has CDR1 DFQATT and CDR2 SNEGSKA (reference sequence). The CDR3 here is CSARKTGGAGNQPQHF. CDR3 DNA sequence: TGCAGTGCTAGAAAGACAGGGGGCGCGGGCAATCAGCCCCAGCATTTT.

There are a few counts of this clonotype. The gene calls are TRBV6-2 or TRBV6-3 and TRBJ2-1, with TRBD1 matching over 11 bases. After removal of 6 bases from V and 6 bases from J, the junction contained 7 bases not matched to a gene. Germline CDR1 reads MNHEY; CDR2 reads SVGEGT. The CDR3 runs 15 residues. The CDR3 reads CASRQGQGARNEQFF. Written as DNA, the CDR3 is TGTGCCAGCAGACAAGGACAGGGGGCGCGCAATGAGCAGTTCTTC.

This clonotype was counted between two and nine times. V and J are TRBV3-1 and TRBJ2-1; D call uncertain. Trimming removed 1 base from V and 2 bases from J, with 9 bases in between. Germline V gene sequence: CDR1 LGHDT, CDR2 YNNKEL (reference sequence). The CDR3 runs 15 residues. CDR3 in amino acids: CASSQGPPTYNEQFF. The CDR3 bases are TGTGCCAGCAGCCAAGGGCCACCAACCTACAATGAGCAGTTCTTC.

The rearrangement uses TRBV20-1 and TRBJ2-3; 9 bases match TRBD2. Germline V gives CDR1 DFQATT, CDR2 SNEGSKA (reference sequence). V lost 6 bases, J lost 2 bases, and 9 bases stayed unmatched. The CDR3 sequence is 15 residues long. CDR3 in DNA: TGCAGTGCACAGCGACTAGCGGAATACACAGATACGCAGTATTTT. Its translation: CSAQRLAEYTDTQYF.

The chain recombines TRBV27 with TRBJ2-2; 10 bases line up with TRBD2. Trimming took 0 bases from V and 5 from J; bases not matched to a gene: 18. The CDR3 length is 21 residues. Germline CDR1 is MNHEY and CDR2 is SMNVEV (reference sequence). CDR3 in DNA: TGTGCCAGCAGTTTATCTTTTTTACTAGCGGGGCCCCCTTCCCGGACCGGGGAGCTGTTTTTT. Translating it yields CASSLSFLLAGPPSRTGELFF.

This clonotype was seen a few times. Here the CDR3 DNA reads TGCAGTGCCGGGGAGGTCCCAAGGAGGCATGGCTACACCTTC. Its protein product is CSAGEVPRRHGYTF. The chain employs TRBV20-1 and TRBJ1-2, with D uncertain. The CDR3 consists of 14 residues. The V gene lost 6 bases and the J gene lost 6 bases, with 20 bases spanning the gap. Per germline, CDR1 DFQATT and CDR2 SNEGSKA (reference sequence).

The chain employs TRBV24-1 and TRBJ2-3; tentative D call: TRBD2 (5 bases). The CDR3 contains 15 residues. Trimming shortened V by 4 bases and J by 2 bases, and 12 bases separated the two germline ends. The V gene's germline CDR1 is KGHDR and CDR2 SFDVKD. The CDR3 here is CATSEPGINTDTQYF. In DNA form, the CDR3 reads TGTGCCACCAGTGAACCCGGGATAAACACAGATACGCAGTATTTT.

This clonotype appeared a few times. CDR3 sequence: CASSPQASGSHEQYF. CDR3 DNA sequence: TGTGCCAGCAGTCCACAAGCTAGCGGGAGCCACGAGCAGTACTTC. The rearrangement uses TRBV4-2 and TRBJ2-7; 10 nucleotides match TRBD2. CDR3 length: 15 amino acids. The ends lost 6 bases at V and 5 bases at J; junction bases unmatched: 10. Per the germline V gene, CDR1 is LGHNA and CDR2 is YNFKEQ.

The chain couples TRBV28 to TRBJ2-3, with 7 bases that match TRBD2. Germline CDR1 reads MDHEN; CDR2 reads SYDVKM. The CDR3 spans 16 residues. Trimming took 7 bases from V and 1 from J; bases not matched to a gene: 11. This CDR3 reads CASTPLAQSGTDTQYF. The CDR3 bases are TGTGCCAGCACCCCACTAGCGCAGTCAGGCACAGATACGCAGTATTTT.